The 10 T cell receptor beta chains below all came from one sample that was sequenced in a study of OX40 agonist ivuxolimab in advanced cancers. The table came from immunoSEQ multiplex PCR; TCRdb's copy has only in-frame clones and leaves some out. The data contain 40,000 or so clones, around 86% of them singletons. The specimen comprised CD4+ or CD8+ T cells sorted from blood, sampled in a trial of the OX40 agonist ivuxolimab. These receptors were obtained from an adult with an advanced solid tumor such as melanoma, head and neck, liver or kidney cancer.

The rearrangement uses TRBV10-1 and TRBJ1-1; TRBD1 agrees at 7 bases. Per germline, CDR1 WNHNN and CDR2 SYGVQD (reference sequence). V trimming: 3 bases; J trimming: 7 bases; junction bases outside the gene matches: 8. The CDR3 runs to 14 residues. CDR3: CASSDLDRPYEAFF. CDR3 sequence (DNA): TGCGCCAGCAGTGATCTGGACAGGCCGTATGAAGCTTTCTTT.

The chain recombines TRBV19 with TRBJ1-5; TRBD1 matches 8 bases. The CDR3 covers 15 residues. Germline CDR1 reads LNHDA; CDR2 reads SQIVND (reference sequence). V lost 7 bases and J lost 4; bases outside the gene matches: 9. CDR3 coding DNA: TGTGCCAGTAATCGCGGACAGGGTATGAATCAGCCCCAGCATTTT. Translated: CASNRGQGMNQPQHF. Full variable domain (missing parts from reference TRBV19 and TRBJ1-5): DGGITQSPKYLFRKEGQNVTLSCEQNLNHDAMYWYRQDPGQGLRLIYYSQIVNDFQKGDIAEGYSVSREKKESFPLTVTSAQKNPTAFYLCASNRGQGMNQPQHFGDGTRLSIL.

This sequence joins TRBV19 and TRBJ2-1; D unclear. Trimming took 2 bases from V and 6 from J, leaving 8 bases between them. The germline gives CDR1 LNHDA, CDR2 SQIVND (reference sequence). The length of the CDR3 is 13 residues. In nucleotides, the CDR3 is TGTGCCAGTAGTATAACTACTTTCAATGAGCAGTTCTTC. The encoded protein is CASSITTFNEQFF.

The rearrangement joins TRBV5-1 to TRBJ1-2; 8 bases are a match to TRBD1. Germline values: CDR1 SGHRS, CDR2 YFSETQ. The CDR3 extends over 15 amino acids. J was trimmed by 4 bases and V by 4 bases; bases with no gene match: 9. In DNA form, the CDR3 reads TGCGCCAGCAGCCTCCTAGGACAGGGCCTCTATGGCTACACCTTC. Translation gives CASSLLGQGLYGYTF.

CDR3 coding DNA: TGCAGTGCTAGGGACACTGAAGCTTTCTTT. This translates into CSARDTEAFF. This chain connects TRBV20-1 to TRBJ1-1; no firm D call. The ends were cut back, 3 bases at V and 3 bases at J, with 2 bases in the middle. The CDR3 loop spans 10 amino acids. The germline V gene encodes CDR1 DFQATT and CDR2 SNEGSKA (reference sequence).

This clone counts as medium-sized (0.01 to 0.1%). V usage is TRBV6-5 and J usage is TRBJ2-7; D uncertain. Germline CDR1 is MNHEY and CDR2 is SVGAGI. CDR3 length equals 12 residues. With 4 bases removed from V and 3 bases from J, the gap between germline ends came to 7 bases. CDR3 sequence reads: CASSSTDYEQYF. In DNA, the CDR3 is TGTGCCAGCAGTTCGACCGACTACGAGCAGTACTTC.

The chain combines TRBV28 with TRBJ2-3; 10 bases are a match to TRBD2. In germline, CDR1 is MDHEN, CDR2 SYDVKM. This CDR3 comprises 16 residues. With V trimmed by 3 bases and J by 0 bases, 3 bases remained unmatched. The chain's CDR3 is CASSFVAGGSTDTQYF. Written as DNA, the CDR3 is TGTGCCAGCAGTTTTGTAGCGGGGGGAAGCACAGATACGCAGTATTTT.

The chain recombines TRBV27 with TRBJ2-1; tentatively, D is TRBD2 (5 bases). The CDR3 totals 14 residues. Germline loops: CDR1 MNHEY, CDR2 SMNVEV (reference sequence). V lost 4 bases to trimming and J lost 0 bases, with 7 bases between them. CDR3 amino acids: CASSSDSSYNEQFF. Here the CDR3 DNA reads TGTGCCAGCAGTTCGGACTCCTCCTACAATGAGCAGTTCTTC.

V and J are TRBV29-1 and TRBJ2-2; unclear D gene. Germline lookup yields CDR1 SQVTM and CDR2 ANQGSEA. Trimming pared 4 bases from V and 6 bases from J, leaving 6 bases between. The CDR3 is 11 amino acids. Here the CDR3 reads CSVGEAGELFF. As DNA, the CDR3 is TGCAGCGTTGGCGAGGCCGGGGAGCTGTTTTTT.

This sequence joins TRBV4-1 and TRBJ1-2; D is unresolved. Germline-derived CDR1 and CDR2 are MGHRA and YSYEKL. Trimming took 1 base from V and 2 from J, leaving 14 bases between them. This CDR3 region has 16 residues. Written as DNA, the CDR3 is TGCGCCAGCAGCCAAGTTGAAATTCCCAGCAACTATGGCTACACCTTC. Translated: CASSQVEIPSNYGYTF.